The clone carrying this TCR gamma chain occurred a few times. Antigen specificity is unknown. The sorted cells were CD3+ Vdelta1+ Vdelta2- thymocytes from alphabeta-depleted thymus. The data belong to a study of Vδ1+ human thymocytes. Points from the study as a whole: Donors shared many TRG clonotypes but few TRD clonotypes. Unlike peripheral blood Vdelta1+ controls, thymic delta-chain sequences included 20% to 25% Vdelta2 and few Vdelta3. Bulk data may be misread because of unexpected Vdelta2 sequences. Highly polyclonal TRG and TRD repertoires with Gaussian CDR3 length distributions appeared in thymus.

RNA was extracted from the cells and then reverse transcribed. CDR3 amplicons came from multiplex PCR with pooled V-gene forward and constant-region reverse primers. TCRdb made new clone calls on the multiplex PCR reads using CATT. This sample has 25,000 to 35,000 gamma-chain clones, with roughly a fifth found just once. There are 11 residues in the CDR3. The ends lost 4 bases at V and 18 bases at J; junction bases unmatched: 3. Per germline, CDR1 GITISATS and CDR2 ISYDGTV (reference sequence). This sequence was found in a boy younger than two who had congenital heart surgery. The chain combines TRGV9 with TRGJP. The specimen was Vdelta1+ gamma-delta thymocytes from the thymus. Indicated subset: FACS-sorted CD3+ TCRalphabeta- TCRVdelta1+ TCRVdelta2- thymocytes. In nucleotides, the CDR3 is TGTGCCTTGTGGGAAGGAAAAATCAAGGTATTT. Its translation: CALWEGKIKVF.